This TCR beta chain was observed in a study of shared clonotypes between healthy human individuals. From germline, CDR1 is MDHEN and CDR2 SYDVKM. The ends were cut back, 6 bases at V and 4 bases at J, with 12 bases in the middle. The CDR3 contains 13 residues. Points on this clone: No antigen is known for it.

Generated by immunoSEQ multiplex PCR, the TCRdb table keeps only in-frame clones and is missing some. The data show some 2.1 million clones, 85% to 95% seen once. Naive CD8 isolation took CD45RO-negative cells positively selected for CCR7 and excluded terminally differentiated effector memory CD45RA+ cells. The study, taken as a whole, reports: Clonotype sharing among donors was thought likely to change with sequencing depth.

The origin of this receptor is a man aged 18 to 30 in good health. Some clones in this sample may be carry-over from other donors' samples. This chain connects TRBV28 to TRBJ1-2; no definite D call. The sample comprised naive CD8+ T cells from PBMCs. CDR3 sequence reads: CASRFQESYGYTF. The DNA of the CDR3 is TGTGCCAGCAGGTTTCAGGAATCCTATGGCTACACCTTC.